This T cell receptor beta chain appears in the sequencing data of a study of blood T cells in healthy people across ages. The authors ran a second PCR of about 6 to 11 cycles using a sample-barcoded 5' primer and a J-beta primer mix. All samples gave at least 2.5 million CDR3-containing paired-end reads. TCRdb re-called the 5' RACE reads with MiXCR, one entry per CDR3 protein. The sample includes around 900,000 distinct CDR3 sequences, just over 50% seen only once; the top ten take about a fifth. The clonotype comes from a woman in her fifties or sixties in good health. Sequencing was carried out using blood.

CDR3 residues: CASSLAPGLAGGLAETQYF. The CDR3 DNA reads TGTGCCAGCAGCTTGGCCCCGGGACTAGCGGGAGGTTTGGCAGAGACCCAGTACTTC. The chain links TRBV7-7 to TRBJ2-5; 15 bases are shared with TRBD2. The length of the CDR3 is 19 residues. In germline, CDR1 is SSHAT, CDR2 FNYEAQ (reference sequence). Germline trimming cut 3 bases from V and 4 bases from J; bases unmatched to any gene: 12. Variable domain in full (rest from reference TRBV7-7 and TRBJ2-5): GAGVSQSPRYKVTKRGQDVTLRCDPISSHATLYWYQQALGQGPEFLTYFNYEAQPDKSGLPSDRFSAERPEGSISTLTIQRTEQRDSAMYRCASSLAPGLAGGLAETQYFGPGTRLLVL.